This TCR beta chain was profiled in a study of blood T cell repertoires in COVID-19. For the study at large: COVID-19 samples collected from the United States, Italy and Spain covered acute and convalescent phases.

In the original workflow: Cell counts per sample came from amplifying reference gene primers. Assay: immunoSEQ multiplex PCR; the TCRdb copy retains only in-frame clones and omits some. V and J calls and clone size come straight from that table; D and trimming were deduced from the DNA. The sample records around 340,000 clones, 80% to 90% being singletons. V was cut by 5 bases and J by 1 base, with 15 bases left in between. Germline V gene data show CDR1 as MGHDK and CDR2 as SYGVNS. The CDR3 consists of 16 residues. This clonotype originated in a woman between 40 and 55 years old with acute COVID-19. Specimen: PBMCs or T cells enriched from blood (not recorded which). The V and J genes are TRBV25-1 and TRBJ1-5, with D possibly matching TRBD1 (5 bases). CDR3 bases: TGTGCCAGCAGTACTATCGGGGGGAAGAGCAATCAGCCCCAGCATTTT. This gives the protein CASSTIGGKSNQPQHF.